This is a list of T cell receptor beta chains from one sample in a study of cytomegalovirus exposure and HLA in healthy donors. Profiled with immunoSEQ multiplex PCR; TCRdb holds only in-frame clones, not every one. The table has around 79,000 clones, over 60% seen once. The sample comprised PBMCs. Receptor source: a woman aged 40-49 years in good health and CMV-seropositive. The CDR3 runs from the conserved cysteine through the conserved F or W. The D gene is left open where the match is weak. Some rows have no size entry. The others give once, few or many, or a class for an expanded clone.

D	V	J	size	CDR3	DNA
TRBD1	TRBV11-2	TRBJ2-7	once	CASSLIRGRLGEQYF	TGTGCCAGCAGCTTAATAAGGGGGCGTCTTGGTGAGCAGTACTTC
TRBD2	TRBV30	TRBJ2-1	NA	CAWSVTGGAYNEQFF	TGTGCCTGGAGTGTCACGGGGGGGGCCTACAATGAGCAGTTCTTC
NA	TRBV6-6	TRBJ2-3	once	CASSYARADTQYF	TGTGCCAGCAGTTACGCCAGGGCGGATACGCAGTATTTT
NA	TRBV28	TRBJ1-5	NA	CASTGTYSNGQPQHF	TGTGCCAGCACCGGTACCTACAGTAACGGTCAGCCCCAGCATTTT
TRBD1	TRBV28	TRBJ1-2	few	CASRQGGNYGYTF	TGTGCCAGCCGACAGGGGGGGAACTATGGCTACACCTTC
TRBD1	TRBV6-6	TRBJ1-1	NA	CASSYSRDSSTEAFF	TGTGCCAGCAGTTACTCGAGGGACAGTTCTACTGAAGCTTTCTTT
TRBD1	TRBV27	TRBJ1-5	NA	CASRTTGDLSNQPQHF	TGTGCCAGCAGGACGACAGGGGACCTTAGCAATCAGCCCCAGCATTTT
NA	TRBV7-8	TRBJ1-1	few	CASSFGFTEAFF	TGTGCCAGCAGCTTCGGTTTCACTGAAGCTTTCTTT
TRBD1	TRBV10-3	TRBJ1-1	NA	CAIRQGTGDTEAFF	TGTGCCATCAGGCAAGGGACAGGGGACACTGAAGCTTTCTTT
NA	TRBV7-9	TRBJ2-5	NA	CASSLAAAGQGETQYF	TGTGCCAGCAGCTTAGCTGCCGCGGGGCAAGGAGAGACCCAGTACTTC
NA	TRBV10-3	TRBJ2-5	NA	CAISESTSGTQYF	TGTGCCATCAGTGAGTCAACCAGCGGGACCCAGTACTTC
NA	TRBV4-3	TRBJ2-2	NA	CASSQQDTGELFF	TGCGCCAGCAGCCAACAGGACACCGGGGAGCTGTTTTTT
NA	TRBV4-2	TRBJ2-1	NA	CASSTLGTGWESEQFF	NA
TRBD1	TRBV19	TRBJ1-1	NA	CASRGDRPNTEAFF	TGTGCCAGTAGAGGGGACAGGCCGAACACTGAAGCTTTCTTT
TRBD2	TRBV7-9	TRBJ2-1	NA	CASSRGLAGGVNEQFF	TGTGCCAGCAGCCGAGGACTAGCGGGAGGGGTCAATGAGCAGTTCTTC
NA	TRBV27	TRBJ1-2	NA	CASSFAENYGYTF	TGTGCCAGCAGTTTCGCGGAAAACTATGGCTACACCTTC
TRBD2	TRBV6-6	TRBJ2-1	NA	CASTTSGGAEKQFF	TGTGCCAGCACCACTAGCGGGGGGGCGGAGAAGCAGTTCTTC